The T cell receptor beta chain described here comes from a study of T cell responses to AZD1222 COVID-19 vaccine (dated by TCRdb to about 2021). Regarding the study in general: AZD1222 recipients whose second dose came at about 4 weeks and those whose second dose came at about 12 weeks were combined into one group, since spike-specific TCR depth and breadth did not differ between the two schedules. TCR sequencing covered more than 230 trial participants: nearly 210 given two doses of AZD1222 and around 26 given two doses of MenACWY control vaccine. Trial participants were enrolled into age subgroups of 18-55, 56-69 and 70-plus years, which contained around 150, 29 and 61 TCR-sequenced participants, respectively. Study-wide conclusions, independent of this receptor: Reportedly, close to half of the unique spike-specific TCRs recognized epitopes lying outside the regions that are mutated in the B.1.351 and B.1.1.7 variants. Because no day 14 peak-response samples were available, the repertoires could be characterized only after the peak T cell response. The vaccine-associated CD4 TCRs covered the entire spike protein, and the dominant responses fell in regions 160-218 and 743-854. Only six AZD1222 recipients were SARS-CoV-2 seropositive at baseline, limiting conclusions about previously exposed vaccinees. After two AZD1222 doses, both the breadth and the depth of spike-specific TCRs were significantly higher than at day 0 and than in MenACWY recipients. Most participants were white British and females outnumbered males, and the authors suggested that clonal diversity may have been underestimated. The 56-69-year group was small, and its depth increase did not reach significance, likely because of low power.

The CDR3 regions of human TCRbeta chains were analyzed by immunosequencing. In the source study's methods: TCRs in the repertoires were compared against a reference library of SARS-CoV-2-specific TCRs that had been generated with the MIRA antigen-specificity platform. Breadth was defined as the fraction of unique TCRs that were SARS-CoV-2-associated, and depth was defined as the fraction of total T cells that were SARS-CoV-2-associated. Using the MIRA data, each spike-specific TCR was mapped to the spike region that the TCR reacts to and placed in a CD4 or CD8 class. Log10-transformed breadth and depth values were compared by one-way ANOVA with Sidak's multiple comparisons tests. TCRdb carries this immuneACCESS record with in-frame sequences only. Its versions omit some clonotypes, under half of them owing to an unresolved V gene in the studies checked, with the rest unexplained. Clone size and V and J calls were adopted from that table, with D and trimming inferred from the DNA. For this sample there are about 130,000 clones; nearly 95% appear just once. Under 6.5% of the sample belongs to the ten largest clones.

Sample time point, as interpreted from the label and publication: baseline before first vaccination. The vaccinee samples were drawn from two UK trials, COV001 and COV002, one of which was a single-blind randomized controlled phase 2/3 trial testing AZD1222 (ChAdOx1 nCoV-19) in healthy adults. For TCRbeta chain sequencing, PBMC samples were collected from trial participants at day 0 and at day 28 after the second dose. This clone was counted between two and nine times. No antigen is known for it. Base-call qualities are not available, and no considerably larger clone is one nucleotide away. V trim: 2 bases; J trim: 1 base; unmatched bases: 4. The CDR3 sequence holds 15 residues, the cysteine and phenylalanine included. CDR3 DNA is the only sequence kept; it has 45 bases, read in frame from the first base. CDR1 and CDR2 are drawn from the germline V gene: MDHEN, SYDVKM.

The chain couples TRBV28 to TRBJ1-2; TRBD1 agrees with 7 junctional bases. The sample here was peripheral blood, taken on day 0 of AZD1222 vaccination. The receptor was derived from an adult in good health. The DNA is TGTGCCAGCAGTTTACACGGGACAGATAACTATGGCTACACCTTC. Its translation is CASSLHGTDNYGYTF.